The 18 T cell receptor beta chains reported below all come from one sample, sequenced in a study of blood T cell repertoires in COVID-19. Sequencing was performed with immunoSEQ multiplex PCR; in TCRdb, only in-frame clones are kept and a portion is missing. The sample has 180,000 or so clones, roughly 83% seen once. Sequencing was done on a sample of peripheral blood. The source is a woman aged 40 to 50 with COVID-19, enrolled during active disease.

The chain's CDR3 is CASSLGLVIGGRTEAFF. The CDR3 DNA reads as TGTGCCAGCAGCTTGGGGTTGGTAATAGGGGGAAGGACTGAAGCTTTCTTT. The chain recombines TRBV5-8 with TRBJ1-1; weak D call: TRBD1 (6 bases). Germline-derived CDR1 and CDR2 are SGHTS and YDEGEE. This CDR3 is 17 amino acids long. Between the trimmed V and J ends, which lost 0 bases and 5 bases, there was a span of 20 bases. The complete variable domain, with remaining parts taken from reference TRBV5-8 and TRBJ1-1, reads EAGVTQSPTHLIKTRGQQATLRCSPISGHTSVYWYQQALGLGLQFLLWYDEGEERNRGNFPPRFSGRQFPNYSSELNVNALELEDSALYLCASSLGLVIGGRTEAFFGQGTRLTVV.

This chain connects TRBV2 to TRBJ2-5; possible D gene TRBD2, 6 bases. Germline CDR1 reads SNHLY; CDR2 reads FYNNEI. This CDR3 is built from 15 residues. V lost 7 bases and J 1 base, leaving 16 bases between the germline ends. CDR3 amino acids: CASIRQKAGQETQYF. CDR3 coding DNA: TGTGCCAGCATACGCCAGAAAGCGGGCCAAGAGACCCAGTACTTC. Based on the CDR3 plus reference TRBV2 and TRBJ2-5, the full variable domain is EPEVTQTPSHQVTQMGQEVILRCVPISNHLYFYWYRQILGQKVEFLVSFYNNEISEKSEIFDDQFSVERPDGSNFTLKIRSTKLEDSAMYFCASIRQKAGQETQYFGPGTRLLVL.

The V gene is TRBV29-1, the J gene TRBJ1-2; TRBD1 aligns across 11 bases. Germline lookup yields CDR1 SQVTM and CDR2 ANQGSEA. V dropped 7 bases and J dropped 7; count of bases not matched to a gene: 11. The CDR3 extends over 14 amino acids. CDR3 residues: CSAGVGTGGFGYTF. In DNA form, the CDR3 reads TGCAGCGCCGGGGTAGGGACAGGGGGTTTTGGCTACACCTTC.

The V gene is TRBV19, the J gene TRBJ1-3; unclear D gene. CDR1 LNHDA and CDR2 SQIVND come from the germline V gene (reference sequence). With 3 bases removed from V and 4 bases from J, the gap between germline ends came to 13 bases. The CDR3 totals 15 residues. The CDR3 loop reads CASSIRDFKGNTIYF. The CDR3 DNA reads as TGTGCCAGTAGTATTCGAGACTTTAAGGGAAACACCATATATTTT.

The gene calls are TRBV29-1 and TRBJ1-3; D possibly corresponds to TRBD1 (5 bases). CDR1 is SQVTM, CDR2 ANQGSEA, per germline. The CDR3 consists of 16 residues. V lost 7 bases and J 0 bases, leaving 19 bases between the germline ends. CDR3: CSATSSMDTSGNTIYF. In DNA form, the CDR3 reads TGCAGCGCGACCTCTAGTATGGACACCTCTGGAAACACCATATATTTT.

The V call is TRBV4-2, the J call TRBJ1-4; D remains unclear. The V gene's germline CDR1 is LGHNA and CDR2 YNFKEQ. The CDR3 has 16 residues. Trimming left V 0 bases short and J 0 bases short, with 8 bases between. CDR3 residues: CASSQDPVATNEKLFF. DNA of the CDR3: TGTGCCAGCAGCCAAGATCCAGTTGCAACTAATGAAAAACTGTTTTTT.

V gene TRBV19 combines with J gene TRBJ2-7, with 9 bases fitting TRBD2. Trimming removed 6 bases from V and 2 bases from J; junction bases left unmatched: 5. CDR1 LNHDA and CDR2 SQIVND come from the germline V gene (reference sequence). The length of the CDR3 is 14 residues. CDR3 amino acids: CASRESGGPYEQYF. DNA of the CDR3: TGTGCCAGTAGGGAGAGCGGGGGGCCCTACGAGCAGTACTTC.

The chain carries TRBV5-1 and TRBJ2-2; 7 nucleotides agree with TRBD1. The CDR3 has 14 amino acids. V was pared by 4 bases and J by 4 bases, with 4 bases of the junction left unmatched. From germline, CDR1 is SGHRS and CDR2 YFSETQ. CDR3 DNA: TGCGCCAGCAGCCGAGACAGGGCCACCGGGGAGCTGTTTTTT. This codes for CASSRDRATGELFF.

The chain uses TRBV6-1 and TRBJ2-7, with 10 bases matching TRBD2. Germline loops: CDR1 MNHNS, CDR2 SASEGT. The J segment lost 1 base and the V segment lost 2 bases, leaving 2 bases of the junction unmatched. This CDR3 has 15 amino acids. The CDR3 region has the DNA TGTGCCAGCAGTGAAAGTAGCGGGAGGTCCTACGAGCAGTACTTC. Protein sequence: CASSESSGRSYEQYF.

This clone has only one observation. A much more abundant neighbour one base away suggests this may be a read error. Other nucleotide sequences from this sample produce the same CDR3. Here the CDR3 reads CASSDSYGYTF. The DNA for the CDR3 is TGTGCCAGCAGTGACAGCTATGGCTACACCTTC. The rearrangement joins TRBV2 to TRBJ1-2; no clear D. The CDR3 spans 11 residues. Looked up from germline, CDR1 is SNHLY and CDR2 is FYNNEI. V was pared by 3 bases and J by 4 bases, with 3 bases between.

The V and J genes are TRBV27 and TRBJ1-1, with a tentative D call TRBD1 (5 bases). This CDR3 contains 12 residues. Germline assignment: CDR1 MNHEY and CDR2 SMNVEV (reference sequence). The ends were cut back, 6 bases at V and 4 bases at J, with 9 bases in the middle. The CDR3 DNA reads as TGTGCCAGCAGCCCCGGGGGCACTGAAGCTTTCTTT. It translates to CASSPGGTEAFF.

The rearrangement links TRBV28 to TRBJ1-2; D unresolved. The CDR3 spans 13 residues. Germline V gene sequence: CDR1 MDHEN, CDR2 SYDVKM. Trimming stripped 3 bases from V and 6 bases from J, with 11 bases between. The CDR3 sequence: CASSFRGYDGYTF. The CDR3 DNA reads as TGTGCCAGCAGTTTTCGCGGATACGATGGCTACACCTTC.

The chain uses TRBV4-2 and TRBJ1-4; no clear D gene. CDR3 length equals 14 residues. The V gene's germline CDR1 is LGHNA and CDR2 YNFKEQ. The germline V and J ends were trimmed by 2 bases and 8 bases, with 12 bases remaining between them. This CDR3 is CASSQNPHGEKLFF. The CDR3 nucleotides read TGTGCCAGCAGCCAAAACCCTCACGGGGAAAAACTGTTTTTT.

The J gene is TRBJ1-6, the V gene TRBV5-8, with 7 bases aligning to TRBD1. V lost 4 bases and J lost 7; bases outside the gene matches: 5. The CDR3 runs to 14 residues. Germline assignment: CDR1 SGHTS and CDR2 YDEGEE. The CDR3 nucleotides are TGTGCCAGCAGCCGGAACAGGGGAAATTCACCCCTCCACTTT. Its protein product is CASSRNRGNSPLHF.

The chain couples TRBV4-1 to TRBJ1-2; D uncertain. V lost 0 bases to trimming and J lost 1 base, with 9 bases between them. The CDR3 runs 15 residues. Germline V gene lookup returns CDR1 MGHRA and CDR2 YSYEKL. The CDR3 DNA is TGCGCCAGCAGCCAAGATGAGGGATTTAACTATGGCTACACCTTC. Translating it yields CASSQDEGFNYGYTF.

This chain joins TRBV11-2 and TRBJ1-1, with D perhaps TRBD1 (5 bases). This CDR3 is 13 amino acids long. V lost 0 bases to trimming and J lost 8 bases, with 10 bases between them. Germline V lookup: CDR1 SGHAT, CDR2 FQNNGV. The CDR3: CASSLDRDLEAFF. DNA of the CDR3: TGTGCCAGCAGCTTAGATCGGGACTTGGAAGCTTTCTTT.

The gene calls are TRBV9 and TRBJ2-5, with TRBD2 as a possible D gene (6 bases). The germline gives CDR1 SGDLS, CDR2 YYNGEE. This CDR3 has 16 residues. Between the trimmed V and J ends, which lost 3 bases and 2 bases, there was a span of 17 bases. For the CDR3, the DNA is TGTGCCAGCAGCGCCTCCCGATTCGGGGGACAAGAGACCCAGTACTTC. Translated: CASSASRFGGQETQYF.

V usage is TRBV5-1 and J usage is TRBJ2-2, with TRBD2 matching 9 bases. The ends lost 3 bases at V and 6 bases at J; junction bases unmatched: 9. Germline V gene data show CDR1 as SGHRS and CDR2 as YFSETQ. The CDR3 extends over 16 amino acids. DNA of the CDR3: TGCGCCAGCAGCTACCCTAGCGGGACCCTCCCCGGGGAGCTGTTTTTT. This translates into CASSYPSGTLPGELFF.